This is a list of T cell receptor beta chains from one sample in a study of shared clonotypes between healthy human individuals. The method was immunoSEQ multiplex PCR; TCRdb's version includes in-frame clones alone and lacks a portion of them. The sample consists of fewer than 3 million clones, about nine tenths of them appearing once. The specimen sequenced was naive CD4+ T cells from PBMCs. The receptor source for this set is a man aged 18 to 35 in good health. Some clones in this sample may be carry-over from other donors' samples. The conserved cysteine and the conserved F or W are not part of the CDR3 here.

J | V | CDR3
TRBJ1-1 | TRBV20-1 | SAREEVAAF
TRBJ1-1 | TRBV2 | ASSEQTGGTEAF
TRBJ1-4 | TRBV19 | ASRPIQGRNEKLF
TRBJ2-3 | TRBV28 | ASSPRRAQLNTQY
TRBJ2-7 | TRBV6-6 | ASRDGGYYEQY
TRBJ1-4 | TRBV7-9 | ASSERGREKLF
TRBJ2-7 | TRBV5-8 | ASSRTSRPYEQY
TRBJ2-1 | TRBV19 | ASTKGRDWHGEQF
TRBJ2-1 | TRBV5-1 | ASSLQGASSYNEQF
TRBJ2-5 | TRBV7-2 | ASSLTGQIQETQY